These 24 T cell receptor beta chains were all obtained from the same sample, sequenced in a study of blood T cells in healthy people across ages. It was with a sample-barcoded 5' primer and a J-beta primer mix that a second PCR of roughly 6 to 12 cycles was run. MiXCR, run by TCRdb on the 5' RACE reads, gives a single entry per CDR3 protein. The repertoire holds over 1,500,000 distinct CDR3 sequences, with 49% as singletons. The material sequenced was blood. The receptors originated from a woman aged 35 to 49 in good health.

The rearrangement uses TRBV10-1 and TRBJ2-5; D is possibly TRBD1 or TRBD2 (5 bases each). CDR3 length: 13 amino acids. The V end lost 4 bases, the J end lost 6 bases, and 12 bases lay between the germline ends. CDR1 and CDR2 (germline): WNHNN, SYGVQD (reference sequence). In nucleotides, the CDR3 is TGCGCCAGCAGTGGTTGGGGGAGTAAGACCCAGTACTTC. It yields the protein CASSGWGSKTQYF.

This clonotype was picked up a small number of times. The chain recombines TRBV15 with TRBJ2-4, with 9 nucleotides matching TRBD1. The CDR3 sequence is 16 residues long. Looked up from germline, CDR1 is LNHNV and CDR2 is YYDKDF (reference sequence). Germline trimming cut 0 bases from V and 4 bases from J; bases unmatched to any gene: 4. The CDR3 here is CATSRDRTGVKNIQYF. The CDR3 nucleotides are TGTGCCACCAGCAGAGATAGGACAGGGGTAAAAAACATTCAGTACTTC.

The table lists this clonotype with a few counts. CDR3 nucleotides: TGTGCCAGCAGCTTTGGACAGGGGAACCAAGAGACCCAGTACTTC. This gives the protein CASSFGQGNQETQYF. V is TRBV7-6 and J is TRBJ2-5; 9 bases map to TRBD1. CDR1 and CDR2 (germline): SGHVS, FNYEAQ. With V trimmed by 3 bases and J by 0 bases, 2 bases remained unmatched. This CDR3 has 15 amino acids.

This clonotype showed up just a few times. V is TRBV7-9 and J is TRBJ2-3; D may correspond to TRBD1 or TRBD2 (6 bases each). V was trimmed by 5 bases and J by 2 bases, leaving 14 bases between them. Per germline, CDR1 SEHNR and CDR2 FQNEAQ (reference sequence). This CDR3 region has 15 residues. CDR3 residues: CASSTSGATTDTQYF. The CDR3 DNA sequence: TGTGCCAGCAGCACATCGGGGGCGACCACAGATACGCAGTATTTT.

This clonotype has more than one count but fewer than ten. V gene TRBV7-9 combines with J gene TRBJ1-2; D gene ambiguous. V was trimmed by 3 bases and J by 7 bases, leaving 9 bases between them. The CDR3 runs 12 residues. Looked up from germline, CDR1 is SEHNR and CDR2 is FQNEAQ (reference sequence). In DNA, the CDR3 is TGTGCCAGCAGCTTCAATTCTGGTGGCTACACCTTC. It encodes CASSFNSGGYTF.

The chain has TRBV20-1 and TRBJ2-3; TRBD2 matches at 15 bases. J was trimmed by 6 bases and V by 5 bases; bases with no gene match: 9. Germline CDR1 is DFQATT and CDR2 is SNEGSKA (reference sequence). CDR3 length: 16 residues. The DNA for the CDR3 is TGCAGTGCTCCACCCAGGACTAGCGGGGGGGTCGATACGCAGTATTTT. The encoded protein is CSAPPRTSGGVDTQYF.

The chain has TRBV6-5 and TRBJ1-1; D unresolved. Germline V gene lookup returns CDR1 MNHEY and CDR2 SVGAGI. There are 17 residues in the CDR3. The V gene lost 0 bases and the J gene lost 2 bases, with 16 bases spanning the gap. The DNA of the CDR3 is TGTGCCAGCAGTTACTCGACGTTACGGTGGGGAAACACTGAAGCTTTCTTT. It yields the protein CASSYSTLRWGNTEAFF.

The J gene is TRBJ1-2, the V gene TRBV15; tentative D call: TRBD1 (6 bases). Germline CDR1 LNHNV, CDR2 YYDKDF (reference sequence). V lost 1 base and J lost 8, with 8 bases in between. This CDR3 is 12 amino acids long. CDR3 sequence reads: CATSRAGGGYTF. CDR3 nucleotide sequence: TGTGCCACCAGCAGAGCTGGGGGCGGCTACACCTTC.

This clonotype was picked up a small number of times. The V gene is TRBV4-3, the J gene TRBJ2-5; TRBD2 aligns across 8 bases. The CDR3 consists of 15 residues. J lost 4 bases, V lost 4 bases, and 8 bases had no gene match. The germline V gene encodes CDR1 LGHNA and CDR2 YSLEER. The DNA for the CDR3 is TGCGCCAGCAGCCCCGGGACTAGTTGGGGAGAGACCCAGTACTTC. Translating gives CASSPGTSWGETQYF.

This clonotype was counted a few times. This chain links TRBV12-3 or TRBV12-4 with TRBJ2-5; 14 bases are a match to TRBD2. CDR3 length: 17 amino acids. V lost 5 bases to trimming and J lost 1 base; unmatched junction nucleotides: 6. CDR3 bases: TGTGCCAGCAGTCACGGCGGACTAGCGGGGGGCCAAGAGACCCAGTACTTC. Translation: CASSHGGLAGGQETQYF.

A few counts support this clonotype. The chain combines TRBV20-1 with TRBJ2-7; tentatively, D is TRBD2 (5 bases). The CDR3 runs 13 residues. In germline, CDR1 is DFQATT, CDR2 SNEGSKA (reference sequence). The germline V and J ends were trimmed by 6 bases and 2 bases, with 14 bases remaining between them. CDR3 sequence (DNA): TGCAGTGCCAACCGGAGGACCCCCTACGAGCAGTACTTC. Its translation: CSANRRTPYEQYF.

The chain uses TRBV5-1 and TRBJ1-2; no clear D. The germline V gene encodes CDR1 SGHRS and CDR2 YFSETQ. Between the trimmed V and J ends, which lost 1 base and 0 bases, there was a span of 13 bases. The CDR3 has 16 residues. CDR3 nucleotide sequence: TGCGCCAGCAGCTTGCGTGGGGAACCGACTAACTATGGCTACACCTTC. Translating gives CASSLRGEPTNYGYTF.

This clonotype has only a few counts. V and J are TRBV14 and TRBJ2-5; possibly TRBD2 for D (6 bases). The germline V gene has CDR1 SGHDN and CDR2 FVKESK. The CDR3 has 15 amino acids. Trimming took 2 bases from V and 6 from J, leaving 16 bases between them. This CDR3 is CASSQTSLWLQTQYF. The CDR3 bases are TGTGCCAGCAGCCAAACTAGCCTGTGGCTACAGACCCAGTACTTC.

This rearrangement joins TRBV20-1 to TRBJ2-4; 13 nucleotides line up with TRBD2. The germline V gene encodes CDR1 DFQATT and CDR2 SNEGSKA (reference sequence). The CDR3 consists of 14 residues. The V gene end was trimmed by 5 bases and the J gene end by 14 bases; junction bases not matched to a gene: 12. The CDR3 nucleotides are TGCAGTGCTGTCCTCGGGACTAGCGGGGACCGAGAGTACTTC. It translates to CSAVLGTSGDREYF.

This clonotype appeared a single time. The V and J genes are TRBV11-1 and TRBJ2-1; TRBD2 aligns across 12 bases. This CDR3 spans 17 amino acids. Trimming removed 1 base from V and 8 bases from J; junction bases left unmatched: 9. Germline V gene lookup returns CDR1 SGHAT and CDR2 FQDESV (reference sequence). CDR3 amino acids: CASSLDQTSGSLYEQFF. The CDR3 bases are TGTGCCAGCAGCTTAGACCAGACTAGCGGGAGTTTATATGAGCAGTTCTTC.

This clonotype has only one observation. The chain joins TRBV6-6 to TRBJ1-4; a possible D gene is TRBD1 (5 bases). Germline V gene lookup returns CDR1 MNHNY and CDR2 SVGAGI (reference sequence). CDR3 length equals 12 residues. Trimming stripped 7 bases from V and 8 bases from J, with 11 bases between. This chain's CDR3 is CASISGGEKLFF. For the CDR3, the DNA is TGTGCCAGCATCTCGGGGGGGGAAAAACTGTTTTTT.

J is TRBJ1-2 and V is TRBV15; D is possibly TRBD1 (6 bases). The CDR3 contains 15 residues. Germline assignment: CDR1 LNHNV and CDR2 YYDKDF (reference sequence). The V gene lost 0 bases and the J gene lost 6 bases, with 14 bases spanning the gap. CDR3 nucleotides: TGTGCCACCAGCAGAGATGTGGCAGGGGAGGATGGCTACACCTTC. It encodes CATSRDVAGEDGYTF.

This clonotype occurred a few times. The chain is built from TRBV29-1 and TRBJ2-7, with TRBD1 matching 10 bases. This CDR3 contains 14 residues. Trimming took 6 bases from V and 6 from J; bases not matched to a gene: 11. Looked up from germline, CDR1 is SQVTM and CDR2 is ANQGSEA. The CDR3 protein is CSVAGTGAVGEQYF. The CDR3 DNA is TGCAGCGTGGCCGGGACAGGGGCAGTCGGCGAGCAGTACTTC.

This chain joins TRBV28 and TRBJ2-3, with D perhaps matching TRBD1 or TRBD2 (5 bases each). Trimming stripped 5 bases from V and 0 bases from J, with 18 bases between. The germline gives CDR1 MDHEN, CDR2 SYDVKM. CDR3 length: 17 residues. In nucleotides, the CDR3 is TGTGCCAGCAGTGGGCCCGGGGCGGGCTCTAGCACAGATACGCAGTATTTT. It specifies CASSGPGAGSSTDTQYF. Drawing the rest from reference TRBV28 and TRBJ2-3, the complete variable domain is DVKVTQSSRYLVKRTGEKVFLECVQDMDHENMFWYRQDPGLGLRLIYFSYDVKMKEKGDIPEGYSVSREKKERFSLILESASTNQTSMYLCASSGPGAGSSTDTQYFGPGTRLTVL.

This clonotype was found a few times. The chain carries TRBV7-2 and TRBJ2-3, with a weak D call TRBD2 (6 bases). This CDR3 is built from 14 residues. V shed 10 bases and J shed 1 base, with 15 bases lying between them. Per the germline V gene, CDR1 is SGHTA and CDR2 is FQGNSA. The CDR3 region has the DNA TGTGCCACCAAAGTCGGGGGTGGCACAGATACGCAGTATTTT. Residues: CATKVGGGTDTQYF. The complete variable domain, with remaining parts taken from reference TRBV7-2 and TRBJ2-3, reads GAGVSQSPSNKVTEKGKDVELRCDPISGHTALYWYRQSLGQGLEFLIYFQGNSAPDKSGLPSDRFSAERTGGSVSTLTIQRTQQEDSAVYLCATKVGGGTDTQYFGPGTRLTVL.

This clonotype appeared a single time. The rearrangement joins TRBV12-3 or TRBV12-4 to TRBJ2-1, with a weak D call TRBD2 (6 bases). V was trimmed by 7 bases and J by 3 bases, leaving 13 bases between them. The CDR3 has 14 amino acids. CDR3 in amino acids: CASTLGLFYNEQFF. The CDR3 nucleotides are TGTGCCAGCACTCTCGGACTATTCTACAATGAGCAGTTCTTC.

The chain carries TRBV28 and TRBJ2-4, with TRBD1 matching over 11 bases. TRBJ2-7 matches the DNA end more closely, so the J call is doubtful. This CDR3 contains 16 residues. Germline loops: CDR1 MDHEN, CDR2 SYDVKM. The CDR3 DNA reads as TGTGCCAGCAGTTTACGTCGGACAGGGGGCTTCTACGAGCAGTACTTC. The encoded protein is CASSLRRTGGFYEQYF.

This clonotype occurred a few times. This sequence joins TRBV12-3 or TRBV12-4 and TRBJ2-7; TRBD2 aligns across 7 bases. This CDR3 comprises 14 residues. V trimming: 7 bases; J trimming: 5 bases; junction bases outside the gene matches: 11. CDR3 sequence: CASTLTGGSHEQYF. For the CDR3, the DNA is TGTGCCAGCACCTTAACGGGCGGGAGTCACGAGCAGTACTTC.

This clonotype was seen only a few times. The chain combines TRBV19 with TRBJ2-7; D possibly corresponds to TRBD1 (6 bases). In germline, CDR1 is LNHDA, CDR2 SQIVND (reference sequence). This CDR3 has 14 residues. Trimming cost V 3 bases and J 2 bases, with 11 bases left between them. The CDR3 DNA reads as TGTGCCAGTAGTATCCAGGGGCCGGCCTACGAGCAGTACTTC. Its translation is CASSIQGPAYEQYF.